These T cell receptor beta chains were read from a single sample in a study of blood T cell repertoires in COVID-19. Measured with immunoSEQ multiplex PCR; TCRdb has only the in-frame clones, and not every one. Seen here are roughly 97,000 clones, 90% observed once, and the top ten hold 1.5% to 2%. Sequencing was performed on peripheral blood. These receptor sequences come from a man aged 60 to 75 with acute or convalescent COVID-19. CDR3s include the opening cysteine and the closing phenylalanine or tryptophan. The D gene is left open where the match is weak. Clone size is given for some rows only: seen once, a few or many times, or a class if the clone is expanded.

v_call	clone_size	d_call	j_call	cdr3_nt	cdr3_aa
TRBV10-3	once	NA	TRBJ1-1	TGTGCCATCAGTGAGAGTGGACAGTGGAACACTGAAGCTTTCTTT	CAISESGQWNTEAFF
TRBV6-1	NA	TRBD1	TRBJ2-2	TGTGCCAGCAGTGAGACAGGGGGGAACACCGGGGAGCTGTTTTTT	CASSETGGNTGELFF
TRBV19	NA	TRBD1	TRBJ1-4	TGTGCCAGTATGGGATCCCGGGACAGGGACAATGAAAAACTGTTTTTT	CASMGSRDRDNEKLFF
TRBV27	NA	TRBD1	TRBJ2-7	TGTGCCAGCAGTTTTGATGACAGGGCGACCTACGAGCAGTACTTC	CASSFDDRATYEQYF
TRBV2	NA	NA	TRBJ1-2	TGTGCCAGCAGTCGCCTGAGGACTAGCTATGGCTACACCTTC	CASSRLRTSYGYTF
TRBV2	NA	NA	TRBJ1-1	TGTGCCAGCAGTGCTTACAGGGAATTGAACACTGAAGCTTTCTTT	CASSAYRELNTEAFF
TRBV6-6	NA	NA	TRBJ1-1	TGTGCCAGCAGACTTCCGGGAAAGAACACTGAAGCTTTCTTT	CASRLPGKNTEAFF
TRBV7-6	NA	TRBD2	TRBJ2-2	TGTGCCAGCAGCCCCAGCAGCGGGGGCATCGGGGAGCTGTTTTTT	CASSPSSGGIGELFF
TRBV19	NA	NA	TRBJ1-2	TGTGCCAGTAGTATTTCTGGGGCTGACTATGGCTACACCTTC	CASSISGADYGYTF
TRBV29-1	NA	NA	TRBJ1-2	TGCAGCGTAGACAGGCTCGCTAACTATGGCTACACCTTC	CSVDRLANYGYTF
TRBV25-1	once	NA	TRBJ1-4	TGTGCCAGCAGTGAATTACGGGGGGGATCTAATGAAAAACTGTTTTTT	CASSELRGGSNEKLFF
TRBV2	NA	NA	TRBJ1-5	TGTGCCAGCAGTCGACATGTGGGCAATCAGCCCCAGCATTTT	CASSRHVGNQPQHF
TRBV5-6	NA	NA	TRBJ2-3	TGTGCCAGCAGCTTGGCCGTTACGCAGTATTTT	CASSLAVTQYF
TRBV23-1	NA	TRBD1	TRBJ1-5	TGCGCCAGCAGTCCTAGGGACAGGGTGTCTCGTCAGCCCCAGCATTTT	CASSPRDRVSRQPQHF
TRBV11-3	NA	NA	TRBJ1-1	TGTGCCAGCAGCCAGGGGACCACTGAAGCTTTCTTT	CASSQGTTEAFF
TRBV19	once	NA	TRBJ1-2	TGTGCCAGTAGTATAGGTCCAGGGAACTATGGCTACACCTTC	CASSIGPGNYGYTF
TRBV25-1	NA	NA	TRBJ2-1	TGTGCCAGCAGTGAATGGGTCCAGCGGAATGAGCAGTTCTTC	CASSEWVQRNEQFF
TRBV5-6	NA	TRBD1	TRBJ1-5	TGTGCCAGCAGCTACGGACAGGGGAGGAATCAGCCCCAGCATTTT	CASSYGQGRNQPQHF
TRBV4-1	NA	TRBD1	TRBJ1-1	TGCGCCAGCAGTCGGGACAGCATCCTACGGAACACTGAAGCTTTCTTT	CASSRDSILRNTEAFF
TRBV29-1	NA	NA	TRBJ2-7	TGCAGCGTTGGTACCCTCGGAGGGTACGTACGAGGGCAGTACTTC	CSVGTLGGYVRGQYF
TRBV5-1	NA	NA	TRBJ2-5	TGCGCCAGCAGCTTCGACAGGTTAGCGGAGACCCAGTACTTC	CASSFDRLAETQYF
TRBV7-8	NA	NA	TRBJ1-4	TGTGCCAGCAGCTTTGGGCAGGGTCGGATGGCTAATGAAAAACTGTTTTTT	CASSFGQGRMANEKLFF
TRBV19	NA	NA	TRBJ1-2	TGTGCCAGTAGTATGAGTCAAAGCTATGGCTACACCTTC	CASSMSQSYGYTF
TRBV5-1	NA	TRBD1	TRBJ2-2	TGCGCCAGCAGCGTGACAGGGGACACCGGGGAGCTGTTTTTT	CASSVTGDTGELFF
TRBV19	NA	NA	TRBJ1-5	TGTGCCAGTAGTGCCCCGGGACTAAATAATCAGCCCCAGCATTTT	CASSAPGLNNQPQHF
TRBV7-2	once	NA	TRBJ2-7	TGTGCCAGCAGCTTAAGACAGGTCGAGGGATACGAGCAGTACTTC	CASSLRQVEGYEQYF
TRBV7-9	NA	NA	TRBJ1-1	TGTGCCAGCAAGAGAGTGGTTAGTTCGGCTGAAGCTTTCTTT	CASKRVVSSAEAFF
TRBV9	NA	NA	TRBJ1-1	TGTGCCAGCAGCGTAGATGCAGGGGTCACTGAAGCTTTCTTT	CASSVDAGVTEAFF
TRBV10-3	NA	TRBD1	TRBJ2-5	TGTGCCATCCGGGACAGGGGGCGAGAGACCCAGTACTTC	CAIRDRGRETQYF
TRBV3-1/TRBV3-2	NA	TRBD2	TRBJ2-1	TGTGCCAGCAGCCCGCTGACTAGCGGGCGACTCTACAATGAGCAGTTCTTC	CASSPLTSGRLYNEQFF
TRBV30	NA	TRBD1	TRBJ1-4	TGTGCCTGGAGTTCGGGAGGCAGGGGGCGAGGCAGTAGTAATGAAAAACTGTTTTTT	CAWSSGGRGRGSSNEKLFF
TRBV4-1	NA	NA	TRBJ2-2	TGCGCCAGCAGCCAAGTTAGAGGGGGATCCGGGGAGCTGTTTTTT	CASSQVRGGSGELFF
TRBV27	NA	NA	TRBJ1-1	TGTGCCAGCAGTCTCCAGGGGTGGGGAGACACTGAAGCTTTCTTT	CASSLQGWGDTEAFF
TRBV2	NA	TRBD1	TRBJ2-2	TGTGCCAGCAGTGAGTGGGAACAGGGGGTCGGCACCGGGGAGCTGTTTTTT	CASSEWEQGVGTGELFF
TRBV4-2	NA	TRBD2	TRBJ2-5	TGTGCCAGCAGCCAAGGACAGACTAGCGGGGGGATCGAGACCCAGTACTTC	CASSQGQTSGGIETQYF
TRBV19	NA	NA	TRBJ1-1	TGTGCCAGTAGTGAACAGGGCTTCACTGAAGCTTTCTTT	CASSEQGFTEAFF
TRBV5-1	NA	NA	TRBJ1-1	TGCGCCAGCAGCGACCAGGGAGGGACTGAAGCTTTCTTT	CASSDQGGTEAFF
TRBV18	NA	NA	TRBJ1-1	TGTGCCAGCTCACCACCCCAGGGCGTCACTGAAGCTTTCTTT	CASSPPQGVTEAFF
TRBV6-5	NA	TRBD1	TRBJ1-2	TGTGCCGCCTCCCGGGACAGGGGACGGTATGGCTACACCTTC	CAASRDRGRYGYTF
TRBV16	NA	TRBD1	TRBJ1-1	TGTGCCAGCAGCCGTTCGTTCGGGACAGGGCGTCGGCCTGAAGCTTTCTTT	CASSRSFGTGRRPEAFF